This entry lists 5 T cell receptor beta chains sequenced from one sample in a study of Ad26.COV2.S vaccination and SARS-CoV-2 variants. Stated treatment: about 20 received Ad26.COV2.S at low or high dose, single or two shots; several received placebo; per-sample allocation not given. The samples date from day 63 after the first vaccine or placebo injection. Clones were sequenced by immunoSEQ multiplex PCR, and TCRdb holds only the in-frame ones, with some missing. The repertoire holds roughly 380,000 clones, with about 85% as singletons. The source was peripheral blood, collected in a trial of Ad26.COV2.S vaccine versus placebo. The origin of the receptors is a person aged 18-60 years who received the Ad26.COV2.S COVID-19 vaccine or a placebo.

The gene calls are TRBV6-5 and TRBJ2-2; TRBD2 matches at 7 bases. J lost 2 bases, V lost 8 bases, and 5 bases had no gene match. The CDR3 contains 14 residues. CDR1 and CDR2 (germline): MNHEY, SVGAGI. The CDR3 DNA reads TGTGCCAGCGGAGCTAGCGGTAACACCGGGGAGCTGTTTTTT. Protein product: CASGASGNTGELFF.

This chain uses TRBV24-1 with TRBJ1-3; no clear D. The CDR3 sequence is 14 residues long. Trimming removed 3 bases at V and 4 bases at J, with 9 bases between. Germline V CDR1 and CDR2: KGHDR, SFDVKD. The CDR3, as DNA: TGTGCCACCAGTGATCCTACTACCGGAAACACCATATATTTT. Translation gives CATSDPTTGNTIYF.

This clone was seen only a few times. This sequence joins TRBV11-2 and TRBJ2-7; TRBD2 agrees at 8 bases. V was clipped by 1 base and J by 5 bases; unmatched bases: 10. In germline, CDR1 is SGHAT, CDR2 FQNNGV. This CDR3 is 16 amino acids long. In DNA, the CDR3 is TGTGCCAGCAGCTTAGGGTTGGCGGGAGGCGGGCACGAGCAGTACTTC. Its translation is CASSLGLAGGGHEQYF.

The rearrangement uses TRBV28 and TRBJ1-1, with D maybe TRBD1 (6 bases). In germline, CDR1 is MDHEN, CDR2 SYDVKM. The CDR3 is 13 amino acids. V was clipped by 1 base and J by 8 bases, with 11 bases between them. CDR3 sequence: CASSLSWGTEAFF. The CDR3 DNA sequence: TGTGCCAGCAGTTTATCGTGGGGGACAGAAGCTTTCTTT.

The chain joins TRBV7-8 to TRBJ2-7; D possibly matches TRBD1 or TRBD2 (5 bases each). Germline CDR1 SGHVS, CDR2 FQNEAQ. Trimming removed 2 bases at V and 2 bases at J, with 13 bases between. The CDR3 sequence is 15 residues long. CDR3 DNA: TGTGCCAGCAGCTTACGAGGGGTCGGCCCCTACGAGCAGTACTTC. This encodes CASSLRGVGPYEQYF.